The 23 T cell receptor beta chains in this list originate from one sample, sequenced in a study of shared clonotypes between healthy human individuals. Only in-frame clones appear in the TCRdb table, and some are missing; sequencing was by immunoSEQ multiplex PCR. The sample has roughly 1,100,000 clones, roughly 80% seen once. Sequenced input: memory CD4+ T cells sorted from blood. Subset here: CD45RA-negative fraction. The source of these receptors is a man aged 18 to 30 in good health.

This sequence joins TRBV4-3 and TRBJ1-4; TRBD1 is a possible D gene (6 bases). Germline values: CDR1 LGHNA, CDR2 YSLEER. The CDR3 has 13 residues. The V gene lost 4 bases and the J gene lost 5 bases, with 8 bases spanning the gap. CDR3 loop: CASSRGLNEKLFF. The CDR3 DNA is TGCGCCAGCAGCCGGGGGCTCAATGAAAAACTGTTTTTT.

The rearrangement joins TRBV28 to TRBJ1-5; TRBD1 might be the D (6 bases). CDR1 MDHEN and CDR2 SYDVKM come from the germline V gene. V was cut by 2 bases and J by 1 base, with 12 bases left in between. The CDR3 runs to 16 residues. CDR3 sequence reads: CASSLPSDSSNQPQHF. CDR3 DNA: TGTGCCAGCAGTTTACCTTCGGACAGCAGCAATCAGCCCCAGCATTTT.

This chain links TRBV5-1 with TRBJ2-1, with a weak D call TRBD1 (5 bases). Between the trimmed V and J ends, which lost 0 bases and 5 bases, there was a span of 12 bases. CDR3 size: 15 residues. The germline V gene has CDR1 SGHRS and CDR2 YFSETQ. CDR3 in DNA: TGCGCCAGCAGCTTGGCTCAGGGTCCAAACAATGAGCAGTTCTTC. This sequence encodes CASSLAQGPNNEQFF.

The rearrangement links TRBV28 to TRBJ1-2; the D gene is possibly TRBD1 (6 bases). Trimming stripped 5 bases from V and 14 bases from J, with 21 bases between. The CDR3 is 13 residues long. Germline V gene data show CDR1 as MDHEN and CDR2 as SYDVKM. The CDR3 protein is CASSPGTPPGGTF. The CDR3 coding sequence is TGTGCCAGCAGTCCCGGGACACCTCCGGGGGGGACCTTC.

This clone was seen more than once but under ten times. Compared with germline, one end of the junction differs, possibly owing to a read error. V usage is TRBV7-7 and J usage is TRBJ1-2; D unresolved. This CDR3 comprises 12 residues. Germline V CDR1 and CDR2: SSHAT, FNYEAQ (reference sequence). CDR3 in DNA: TGTGCTAGCAGCACCGGGCCGTCCTGCTACACCTTC. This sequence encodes CASSTGPSCYTF. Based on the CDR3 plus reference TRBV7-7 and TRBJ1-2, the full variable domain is GAGVSQSPRYKVTKRGQDVTLRCDPISSHATLYWYQQALGQGPEFLTYFNYEAQPDKSGLPSDRFSAERPEGSISTLTIQRTEQRDSAMYRCASSTGPSCYTFGSGTRLTVV.

The DNA of the CDR3 is TGTGCCAGCAGCTTAACTGATGGTGGCCATGGCTACACCTTC. Its translation: CASSLTDGGHGYTF. The V call is TRBV5-5, the J call TRBJ1-2, with D uncertain. Germline V gene lookup returns CDR1 SGHKS and CDR2 YYEKEE (reference sequence). The V end was cut by 2 bases, the J end by 6 bases, with 14 bases between. This CDR3 comprises 14 residues.

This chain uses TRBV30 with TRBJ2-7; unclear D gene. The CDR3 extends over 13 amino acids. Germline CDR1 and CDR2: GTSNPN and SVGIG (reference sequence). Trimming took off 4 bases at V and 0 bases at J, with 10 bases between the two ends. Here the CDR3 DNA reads TGTGCCTGGACCAGAGAGGTCTCCTACGAGCAGTACTTC. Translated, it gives CAWTREVSYEQYF.

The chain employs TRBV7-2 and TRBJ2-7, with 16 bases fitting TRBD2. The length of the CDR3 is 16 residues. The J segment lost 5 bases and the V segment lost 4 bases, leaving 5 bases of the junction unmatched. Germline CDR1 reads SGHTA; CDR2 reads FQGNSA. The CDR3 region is CASSWGLAGGGNEQYF. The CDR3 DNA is TGTGCCAGCAGCTGGGGACTAGCGGGAGGGGGCAACGAGCAGTACTTC.

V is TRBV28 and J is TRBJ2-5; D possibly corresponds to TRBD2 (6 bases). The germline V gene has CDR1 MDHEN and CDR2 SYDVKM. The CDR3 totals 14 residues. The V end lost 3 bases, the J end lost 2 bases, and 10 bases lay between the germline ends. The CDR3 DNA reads TGTGCCAGCAGTTTGGAGGGGCGGCAAGAGACCCAGTACTTC. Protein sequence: CASSLEGRQETQYF.

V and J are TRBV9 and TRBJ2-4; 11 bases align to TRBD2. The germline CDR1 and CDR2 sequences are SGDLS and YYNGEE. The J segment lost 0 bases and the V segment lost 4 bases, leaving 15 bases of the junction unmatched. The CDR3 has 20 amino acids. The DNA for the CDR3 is TGTGCCAGCAGCCCGCACGCCGGGACTAGCGGTCTTCTAGCCAAAAACATTCAGTACTTC. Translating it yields CASSPHAGTSGLLAKNIQYF.

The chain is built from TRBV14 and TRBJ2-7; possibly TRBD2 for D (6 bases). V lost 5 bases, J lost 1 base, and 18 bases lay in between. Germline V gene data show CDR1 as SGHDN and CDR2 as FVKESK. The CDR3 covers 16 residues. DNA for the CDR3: TGTGCCAGCAGCGCTGACGGGACTCATAGATCCTACGAGCAGTACTTC. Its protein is CASSADGTHRSYEQYF.

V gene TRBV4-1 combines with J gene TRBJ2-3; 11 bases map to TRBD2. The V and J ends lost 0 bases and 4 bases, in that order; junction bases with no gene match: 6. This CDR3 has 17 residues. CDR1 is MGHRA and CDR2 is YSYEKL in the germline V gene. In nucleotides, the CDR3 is TGCGCCAGCAGCCAAGATAAATCTAGCGGGGGGTCAGATACGCAGTATTTT. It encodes CASSQDKSSGGSDTQYF.

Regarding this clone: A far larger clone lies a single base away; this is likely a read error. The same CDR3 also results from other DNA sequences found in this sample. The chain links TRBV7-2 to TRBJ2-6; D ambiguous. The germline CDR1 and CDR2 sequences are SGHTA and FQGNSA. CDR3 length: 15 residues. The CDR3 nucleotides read TGTGCCAGCAGCTTGAGGAGCTCTGGAGCCAACGTCCTGACTTTC. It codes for CASSLRSSGANVLTF.

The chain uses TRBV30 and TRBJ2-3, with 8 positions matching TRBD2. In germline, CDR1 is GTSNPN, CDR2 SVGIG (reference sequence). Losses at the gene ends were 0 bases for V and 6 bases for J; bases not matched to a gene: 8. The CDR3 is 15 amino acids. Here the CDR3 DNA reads TGTGCCTGGAGTGTATCAATTAGCGGGGAGGATACGCAGTATTTT. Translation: CAWSVSISGEDTQYF.

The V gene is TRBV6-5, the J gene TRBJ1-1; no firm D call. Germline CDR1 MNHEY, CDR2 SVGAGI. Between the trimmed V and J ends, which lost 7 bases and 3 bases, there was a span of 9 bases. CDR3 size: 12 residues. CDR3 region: CASKGGDTEAFF. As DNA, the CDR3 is TGTGCCAGCAAGGGTGGGGACACTGAAGCTTTCTTT.

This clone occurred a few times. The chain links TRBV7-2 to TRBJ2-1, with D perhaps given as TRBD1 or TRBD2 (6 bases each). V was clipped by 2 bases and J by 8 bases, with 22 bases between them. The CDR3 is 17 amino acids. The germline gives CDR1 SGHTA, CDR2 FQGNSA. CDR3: CASSLSGGIRGLDEQFF. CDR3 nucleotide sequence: TGTGCCAGCAGCTTAAGCGGCGGGATAAGGGGGTTGGATGAGCAGTTCTTC.

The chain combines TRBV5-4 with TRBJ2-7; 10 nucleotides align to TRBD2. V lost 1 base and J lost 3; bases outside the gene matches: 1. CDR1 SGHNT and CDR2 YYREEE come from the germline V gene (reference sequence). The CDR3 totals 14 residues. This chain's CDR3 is CASSLSGRVYEQYF. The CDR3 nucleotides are TGTGCCAGCAGCTTGAGCGGGAGGGTCTACGAGCAGTACTTC.

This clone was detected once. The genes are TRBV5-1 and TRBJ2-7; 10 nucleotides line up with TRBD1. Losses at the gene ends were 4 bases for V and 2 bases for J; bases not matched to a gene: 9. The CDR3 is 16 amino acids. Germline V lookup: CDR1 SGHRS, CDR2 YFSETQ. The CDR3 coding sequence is TGCGCCAGCAGCCCGACAGGGGGCTCCACTACCTACGAGCAGTACTTC. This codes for CASSPTGGSTTYEQYF. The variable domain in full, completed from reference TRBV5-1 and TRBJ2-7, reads KAGVTQTPRYLIKTRGQQVTLSCSPISGHRSVSWYQQTPGQGLQFLFEYFSETQRNKGNFPGRFSGRQFSNSRSEMNVSTLELGDSALYLCASSPTGGSTTYEQYFGPGTRLTVT.

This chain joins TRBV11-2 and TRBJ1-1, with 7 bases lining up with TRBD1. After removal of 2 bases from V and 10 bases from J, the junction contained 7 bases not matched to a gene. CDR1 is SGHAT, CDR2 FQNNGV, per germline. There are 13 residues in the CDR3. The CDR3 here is CASSLLQGFGAFF. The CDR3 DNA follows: TGTGCCAGCAGCTTATTACAGGGGTTTGGAGCTTTCTTT.

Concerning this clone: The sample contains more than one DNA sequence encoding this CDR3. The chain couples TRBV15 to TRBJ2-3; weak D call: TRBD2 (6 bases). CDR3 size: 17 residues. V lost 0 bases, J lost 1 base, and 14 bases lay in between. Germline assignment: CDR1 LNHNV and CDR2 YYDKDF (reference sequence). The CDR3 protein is CATSRDRGGPGTDTQYF. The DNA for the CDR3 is TGTGCCACCAGCAGAGATAGAGGAGGGCCTGGCACAGATACGCAGTATTTT. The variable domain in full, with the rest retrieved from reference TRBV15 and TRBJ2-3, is DAMVIQNPRYQVTQFGKPVTLSCSQTLNHNVMYWYQQKSSQAPKLLFHYYDKDFNNEADTPDNFQSRRPNTSFCFLDIRSPGLGDTAMYLCATSRDRGGPGTDTQYFGPGTRLTVL.

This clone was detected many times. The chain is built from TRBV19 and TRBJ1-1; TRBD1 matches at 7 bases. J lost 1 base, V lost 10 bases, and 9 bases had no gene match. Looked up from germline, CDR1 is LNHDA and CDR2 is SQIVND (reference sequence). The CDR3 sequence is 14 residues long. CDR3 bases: TGTGCCACCAAGCTTGGGACAGCGAACACTGAAGCTTTCTTT. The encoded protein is CATKLGTANTEAFF.

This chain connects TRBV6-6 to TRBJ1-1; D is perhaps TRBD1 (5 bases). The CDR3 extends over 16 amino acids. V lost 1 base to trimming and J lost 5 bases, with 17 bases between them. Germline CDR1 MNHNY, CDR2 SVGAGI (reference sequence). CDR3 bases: TGTGCCAGCAGTTACTTCTCCGGGGCTAGGAGGACTGAAGCTTTCTTT. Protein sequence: CASSYFSGARRTEAFF.

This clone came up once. DNA of the CDR3: TGCGCCAGCAGCCCTTGGACGAAGAACACCGGGGAGCTGTTTTTT. Its protein product is CASSPWTKNTGELFF. V is TRBV5-1 and J is TRBJ2-2; no clear D gene. Looked up from germline, CDR1 is SGHRS and CDR2 is YFSETQ. Trimming removed 4 bases from V and 1 base from J, with 11 bases in between. The CDR3 length is 15 residues.